The 15 T cell receptor beta chains below were found in one sample sequenced in a study of blood T cell repertoires in COVID-19. The method was immunoSEQ multiplex PCR; TCRdb's version includes in-frame clones alone and lacks a portion of them. Of about 260,000 clones listed, around 87% were seen once; the top ten hold 2% to 2.5%. The specimen was peripheral blood. All receptors come from a woman in her 50s with acute or convalescent COVID-19.

The chain recombines TRBV7-3 with TRBJ2-2; the D gene is possibly TRBD2 (6 bases). CDR3 length equals 15 residues. V was cut by 5 bases and J by 1 base, with 11 bases left in between. The V gene's germline CDR1 is SGHTA and CDR2 FQGTGA. CDR3 in amino acids: CASSPGSGNTGELFF. DNA of the CDR3: TGTGCCAGCAGCCCCGGGAGCGGGAACACCGGGGAGCTGTTTTTT.

This rearrangement joins TRBV2 to TRBJ2-7, with D possibly being TRBD1 (5 bases). Germline lookup yields CDR1 SNHLY and CDR2 FYNNEI. The CDR3 spans 14 residues. Deletions cut 6 bases from V and 6 bases from J, with 18 bases between. The CDR3 DNA reads TGTGCCAGCAGCGACAGCCTCTCTAGGACCGAGCAGTACTTC. This gives the protein CASSDSLSRTEQYF. The full variable domain, rest sourced from reference TRBV2 and TRBJ2-7, is EPEVTQTPSHQVTQMGQEVILRCVPISNHLYFYWYRQILGQKVEFLVSFYNNEISEKSEIFDDQFSVERPDGSNFTLKIRSTKLEDSAMYFCASSDSLSRTEQYFGPGTRLTVT.

The gene calls are TRBV9 and TRBJ2-3; 11 nucleotides line up with TRBD2. Trimming at V came to 3 bases and at J to 2 bases, leaving 8 bases not matched to a gene. Germline lookup yields CDR1 SGDLS and CDR2 YYNGEE. The CDR3 is made up of 17 amino acids. The CDR3 sequence: CASSGTLAGGPTDTQYF. As DNA, the CDR3 is TGTGCCAGCAGCGGCACCCTAGCGGGAGGCCCCACAGATACGCAGTATTTT.

The chain couples TRBV12-3 or TRBV12-4 to TRBJ1-2; D gene ambiguous. The CDR3 consists of 11 residues. Trimming took off 5 bases at V and 4 bases at J, with 5 bases between the two ends. The CDR3 region is CASSTVYGYTF. The CDR3 nucleotides are TGTGCCAGCAGTACAGTCTATGGCTACACCTTC.

J is TRBJ2-1 and V is TRBV20-1; 11 bases match TRBD2. This CDR3 comprises 15 residues. V was pared by 3 bases and J by 0 bases, with 1 base of the junction left unmatched. Germline V gene data show CDR1 as DFQATT and CDR2 as SNEGSKA (reference sequence). CDR3 loop: CSASGLAGSYNEQFF. The CDR3 DNA reads as TGCAGTGCTAGTGGACTAGCGGGCTCCTACAATGAGCAGTTCTTC.

The chain combines TRBV4-1 with TRBJ2-1; TRBD2 matches 10 bases. This CDR3 contains 16 residues. J lost 7 bases, V lost 4 bases, and 10 bases had no gene match. Germline lookup yields CDR1 MGHRA and CDR2 YSYEKL. As DNA, the CDR3 is TGCGCCAGCAGCCGATCCGGGACTAGCGCCCTTAATGAGCAGTTCTTC. It translates to CASSRSGTSALNEQFF.

V is TRBV7-2 and J is TRBJ2-3, with TRBD2 identical over 14 bases. The germline V gene has CDR1 SGHTA and CDR2 FQGNSA. Unmatched junction bases numbered 6, after V lost 5 bases and J lost 8 bases. CDR3 length: 15 residues. The DNA for the CDR3 is TGTGCCAGCAGCCCCCTGACTAGCGGGAGGGTTACGCAGTATTTT. Protein sequence: CASSPLTSGRVTQYF. The whole variable domain, filled in from reference TRBV7-2 and TRBJ2-3, reads GAGVSQSPSNKVTEKGKDVELRCDPISGHTALYWYRQSLGQGLEFLIYFQGNSAPDKSGLPSDRFSAERTGGSVSTLTIQRTQQEDSAVYLCASSPLTSGRVTQYFGPGTRLTVL.

The chain is built from TRBV18 and TRBJ1-2, with 7 bases identical to TRBD1. The V gene end was trimmed by 6 bases and the J gene end by 5 bases; junction bases not matched to a gene: 3. Germline values: CDR1 KGHSH, CDR2 LQKENI. The CDR3 is 12 amino acids. Here the CDR3 reads CASSGDSYGYTF. The DNA of the CDR3 is TGTGCCAGCTCCGGGGACAGTTATGGCTACACCTTC.

The V call is TRBV14, the J call TRBJ1-6, with a possible D match to TRBD1 (6 bases). V was trimmed by 4 bases and J by 10 bases, leaving 14 bases between them. The germline CDR1 and CDR2 sequences are SGHDN and FVKESK. CDR3 size: 14 residues. The CDR3 DNA sequence: TGTGCCAGCAGCCGGGAGGGAAGGGGGTCACCCCTCCACTTT. Amino acids: CASSREGRGSPLHF.

This chain connects TRBV6-4 to TRBJ2-2; TRBD2 is a possible D gene (6 bases). Germline V gene sequence: CDR1 MRHNA, CDR2 SNTAGT. The CDR3 is 16 amino acids. Trimming pared 7 bases from V and 6 bases from J, leaving 21 bases between. The CDR3 reads CASKFASGGVAGELFF. The CDR3 nucleotides are TGTGCCAGCAAGTTCGCATCCGGCGGGGTTGCCGGGGAGCTGTTTTTT.

This clone has only a few counts. The chain carries TRBV7-3 and TRBJ2-1, with D tentatively TRBD2 (6 bases). The CDR3 consists of 16 residues. Deletions cut 1 base from V and 4 bases from J, with 14 bases between. Per germline, CDR1 SGHTA and CDR2 FQGTGA. CDR3 region: CASSLRLPSDYNEQFF. The CDR3 bases are TGTGCCAGCAGCTTAAGATTGCCTAGCGATTACAATGAGCAGTTCTTC.

V gene TRBV27 combines with J gene TRBJ1-5, with TRBD1 matching 9 bases. CDR1 and CDR2 (germline): MNHEY, SMNVEV (reference sequence). The CDR3 runs to 16 residues. Germline trimming cut 8 bases from V and 6 bases from J; bases unmatched to any gene: 14. The CDR3 nucleotides read TGTGCCAGCGGTCGCCGGGACAGGGATTGGGGTCAGCCCCAGCATTTT. This sequence encodes CASGRRDRDWGQPQHF.

Worth noting for this clone: Sequence at one end of the junction differs from germline and may be a read error. The chain combines TRBV7-7 with TRBJ2-5; 12 bases match TRBD2. CDR1 SSHAT and CDR2 FNYEAQ come from the germline V gene (reference sequence). The CDR3 runs 15 residues. CDR3 protein: CASSQTSGSEKTQYF. DNA of the CDR3: TGTGCTAGCAGCCAGACTAGCGGGAGTGAAAAGACCCAGTACTTC.

The J gene is TRBJ2-6, the V gene TRBV27, with 8 bases that match TRBD1. Per germline, CDR1 MNHEY and CDR2 SMNVEV (reference sequence). The CDR3 length is 20 residues. J lost 2 bases, V lost 3 bases, and 15 bases had no gene match. CDR3: CASSFGTGPSMIPGANVLTF. DNA of the CDR3: TGTGCCAGCAGTTTCGGGACAGGCCCTTCTATGATACCTGGGGCCAACGTCCTGACTTTC. The whole variable domain, remainder taken from reference TRBV27 and TRBJ2-6, is EAQVTQNPRYLITVTGKKLTVTCSQNMNHEYMSWYRQDPGLGLRQIYYSMNVEVTDKGDVPEGYKVSRKEKRNFPLILESPSPNQTSLYFCASSFGTGPSMIPGANVLTFGAGSRLTVL.

This chain joins TRBV5-1 and TRBJ2-7; weak D call: TRBD1 (5 bases). CDR3 length equals 16 residues. Germline loops: CDR1 SGHRS, CDR2 YFSETQ. Trimming took off 1 base at V and 5 bases at J, with 19 bases between the two ends. The CDR3 nucleotides are TGCGCCAGCAGCTTGAAGTTGGCAGGGATTCTACACGAGCAGTACTTC. Protein product: CASSLKLAGILHEQYF. The full variable domain, with the rest looked up from reference TRBV5-1 and TRBJ2-7, is KAGVTQTPRYLIKTRGQQVTLSCSPISGHRSVSWYQQTPGQGLQFLFEYFSETQRNKGNFPGRFSGRQFSNSRSEMNVSTLELGDSALYLCASSLKLAGILHEQYFGPGTRLTVT.